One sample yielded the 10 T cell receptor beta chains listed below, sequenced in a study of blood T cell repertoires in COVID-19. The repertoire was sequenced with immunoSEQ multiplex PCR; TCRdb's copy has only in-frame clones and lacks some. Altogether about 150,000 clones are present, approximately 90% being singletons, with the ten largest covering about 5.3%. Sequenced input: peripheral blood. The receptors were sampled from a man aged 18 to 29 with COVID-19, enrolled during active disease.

For the CDR3, the DNA is TGTGCCAGCAGTTTGGAACAGGGACGGATTTACGAGCAGTACTTC. Translated, it gives CASSLEQGRIYEQYF. This chain connects TRBV28 to TRBJ2-7; TRBD1 is a possible D gene (6 bases). Trimming pared 3 bases from V and 4 bases from J, leaving 16 bases between. The CDR3 extends over 15 amino acids. Germline loops: CDR1 MDHEN, CDR2 SYDVKM.

The CDR3 reads CASSEGLAGKYEQYF. Written as DNA, the CDR3 is TGTGCCAGCAGTGAGGGACTAGCGGGGAAATACGAGCAGTACTTC. J is TRBJ2-7 and V is TRBV3-1 (or the pseudogene TRBV3-2); 13 positions match TRBD2. V was pared by 6 bases and J by 4 bases, with 6 bases of the junction left unmatched. Germline V gives CDR1 LGHDT, CDR2 YNNKEL (reference sequence). The CDR3 is made up of 15 amino acids.

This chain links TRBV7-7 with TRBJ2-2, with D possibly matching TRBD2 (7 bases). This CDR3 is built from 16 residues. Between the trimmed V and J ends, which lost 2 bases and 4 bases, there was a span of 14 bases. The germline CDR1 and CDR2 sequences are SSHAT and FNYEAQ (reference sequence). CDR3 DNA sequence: TGTGCCAGCAGCTTACGCGGGGGCCTGGGCACCGGGGAGCTGTTTTTT. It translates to CASSLRGGLGTGELFF.

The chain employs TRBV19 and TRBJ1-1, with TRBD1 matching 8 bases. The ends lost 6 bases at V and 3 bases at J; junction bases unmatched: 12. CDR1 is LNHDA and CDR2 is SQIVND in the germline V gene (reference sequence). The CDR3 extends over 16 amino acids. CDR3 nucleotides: TGTGCCAGTAGAGGGTCCCTTGGACAGGGCGACACTGAAGCTTTCTTT. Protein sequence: CASRGSLGQGDTEAFF.

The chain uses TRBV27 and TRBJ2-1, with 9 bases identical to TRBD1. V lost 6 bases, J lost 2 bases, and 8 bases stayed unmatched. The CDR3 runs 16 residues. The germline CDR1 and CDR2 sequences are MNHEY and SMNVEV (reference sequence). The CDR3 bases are TGTGCCAGCAGGGCCGAGGGACAGGGACCCTACAATGAGCAGTTCTTC. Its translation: CASRAEGQGPYNEQFF.

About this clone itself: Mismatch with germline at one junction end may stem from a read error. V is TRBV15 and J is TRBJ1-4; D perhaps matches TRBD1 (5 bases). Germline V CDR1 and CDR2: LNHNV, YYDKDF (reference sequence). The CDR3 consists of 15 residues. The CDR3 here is CATSFQQGRNEKLLF. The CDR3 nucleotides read TGTGCCACCAGCTTCCAGCAGGGAAGAAATGAAAAACTGCTTTTT.

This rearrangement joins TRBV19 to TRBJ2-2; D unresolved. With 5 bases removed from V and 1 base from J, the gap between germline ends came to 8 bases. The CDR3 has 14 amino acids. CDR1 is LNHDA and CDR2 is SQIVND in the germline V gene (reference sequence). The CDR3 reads CASSFTENTGELFF. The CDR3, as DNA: TGTGCCAGTAGTTTCACAGAGAACACCGGGGAGCTGTTTTTT.

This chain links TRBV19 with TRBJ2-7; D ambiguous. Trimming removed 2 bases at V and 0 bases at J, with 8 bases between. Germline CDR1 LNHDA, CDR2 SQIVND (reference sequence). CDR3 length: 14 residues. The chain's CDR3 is CASSISASSYEQYF. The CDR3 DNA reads TGTGCCAGTAGTATATCGGCTAGCTCCTACGAGCAGTACTTC. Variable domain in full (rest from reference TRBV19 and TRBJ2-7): DGGITQSPKYLFRKEGQNVTLSCEQNLNHDAMYWYRQDPGQGLRLIYYSQIVNDFQKGDIAEGYSVSREKKESFPLTVTSAQKNPTAFYLCASSISASSYEQYFGPGTRLTVT.

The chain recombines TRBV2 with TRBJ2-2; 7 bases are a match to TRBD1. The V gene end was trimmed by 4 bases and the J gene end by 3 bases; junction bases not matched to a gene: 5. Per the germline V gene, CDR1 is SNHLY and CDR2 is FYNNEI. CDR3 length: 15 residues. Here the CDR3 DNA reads TGTGCCAGCAGTGGCAGGGGGTGGGACACCGGGGAGCTGTTTTTT. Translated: CASSGRGWDTGELFF.

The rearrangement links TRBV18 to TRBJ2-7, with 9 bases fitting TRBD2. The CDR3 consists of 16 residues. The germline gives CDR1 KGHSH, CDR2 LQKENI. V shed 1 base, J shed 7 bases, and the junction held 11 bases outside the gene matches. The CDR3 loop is CASSPLSSGTPTEQYF. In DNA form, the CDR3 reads TGTGCCAGCTCACCACTGTCTAGCGGGACACCTACTGAGCAGTACTTC.